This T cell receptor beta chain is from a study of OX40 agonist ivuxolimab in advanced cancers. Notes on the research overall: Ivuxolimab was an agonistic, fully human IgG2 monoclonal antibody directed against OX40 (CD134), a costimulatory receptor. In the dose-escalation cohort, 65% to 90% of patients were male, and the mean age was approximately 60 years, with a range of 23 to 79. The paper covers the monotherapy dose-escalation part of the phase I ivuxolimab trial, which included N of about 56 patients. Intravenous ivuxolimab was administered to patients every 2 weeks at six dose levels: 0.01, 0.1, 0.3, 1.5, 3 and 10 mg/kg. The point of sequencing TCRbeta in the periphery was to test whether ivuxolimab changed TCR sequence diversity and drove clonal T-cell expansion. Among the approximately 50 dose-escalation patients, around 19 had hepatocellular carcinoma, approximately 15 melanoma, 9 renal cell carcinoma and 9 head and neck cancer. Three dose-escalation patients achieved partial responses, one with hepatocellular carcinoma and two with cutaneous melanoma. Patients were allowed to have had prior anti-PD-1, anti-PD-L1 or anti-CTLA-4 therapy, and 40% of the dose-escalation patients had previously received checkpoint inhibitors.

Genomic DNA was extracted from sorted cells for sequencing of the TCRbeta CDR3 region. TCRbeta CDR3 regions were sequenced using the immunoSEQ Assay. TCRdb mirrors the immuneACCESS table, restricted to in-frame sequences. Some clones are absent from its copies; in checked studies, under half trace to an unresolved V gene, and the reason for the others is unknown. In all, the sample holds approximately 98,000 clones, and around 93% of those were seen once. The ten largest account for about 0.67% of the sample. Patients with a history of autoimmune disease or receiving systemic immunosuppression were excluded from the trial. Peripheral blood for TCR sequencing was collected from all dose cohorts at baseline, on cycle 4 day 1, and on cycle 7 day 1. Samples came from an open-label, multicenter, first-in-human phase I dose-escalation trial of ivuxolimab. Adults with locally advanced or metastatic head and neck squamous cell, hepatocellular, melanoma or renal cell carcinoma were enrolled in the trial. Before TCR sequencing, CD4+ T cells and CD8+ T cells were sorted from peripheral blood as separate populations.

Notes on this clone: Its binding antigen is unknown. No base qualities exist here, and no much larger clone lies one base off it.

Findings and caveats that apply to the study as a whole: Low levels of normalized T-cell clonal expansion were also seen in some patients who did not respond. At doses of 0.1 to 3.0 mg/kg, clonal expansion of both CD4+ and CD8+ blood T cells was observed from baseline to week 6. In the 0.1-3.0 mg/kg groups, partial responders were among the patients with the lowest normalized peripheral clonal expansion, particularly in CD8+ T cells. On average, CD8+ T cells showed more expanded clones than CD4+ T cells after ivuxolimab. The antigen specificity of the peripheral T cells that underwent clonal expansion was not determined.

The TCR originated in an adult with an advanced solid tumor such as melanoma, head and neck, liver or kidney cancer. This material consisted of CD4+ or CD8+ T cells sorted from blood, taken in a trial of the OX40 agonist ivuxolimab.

This receptor carries the CDR3 CASSPAGLAETQYF. The DNA reads TGTGCCAGCAGCCCCGCCGGACTAGCGGAGACCCAGTACTTC. The sequence links TRBV7-9 to TRBJ2-5, with 9 bases in between that match TRBD2. Taken from cysteine to phenylalanine, the CDR3 has 14 residues. Only the CDR3 DNA stays, 42 bases, in frame from base 1. V lost 5 bases and J lost 5 bases, and the count of bases not matched to a germline gene is 6. For CDR1 and CDR2, the germline V gene (reference sequence) lists SEHNR and FQNEAQ.